The 20 T cell receptor beta chains below come from one sample, sequenced in a study of T cells after yellow fever vaccination. TCRdb used MiXCR to reprocess the 5' RACE reads, holding one entry per CDR3 protein. In the table there are some 340,000 distinct CDR3 sequences, over 8.5% of which are singletons. This specimen was CD4+ T cells sorted from PBMCs, taken 45 days after the yellow fever booster vaccination. Receptor source: a man between 18 and 29 years old who received the YFV17D yellow fever vaccine.

The chain couples TRBV28 to TRBJ2-7; maybe TRBD1 (5 bases). The V gene's germline CDR1 is MDHEN and CDR2 SYDVKM. V lost 5 bases and J 0 bases, leaving 8 bases between the germline ends. The CDR3 covers 13 residues. As DNA, the CDR3 is TGTGCCAGCAGTGTCCAGGGCTCCTACGAGCAGTACGTC. Translated, it gives CASSVQGSYEQYV.

The J gene is TRBJ2-1, the V gene TRBV24-1; 10 bases align to TRBD1. This CDR3 is 16 amino acids long. J lost 2 bases, V lost 3 bases, and 3 bases had no gene match. Germline V gene lookup returns CDR1 KGHDR and CDR2 SFDVKD. The CDR3 loop reads CATSDTGTGAYNEQFF. The CDR3 DNA follows: TGTGCCACCAGTGATACCGGGACAGGGGCCTACAATGAGCAGTTCTTC.

This clonotype came up many times. V gene TRBV10-3 combines with J gene TRBJ2-2; the match to TRBD1 covers 10 bases. V shed 5 bases and J 4 bases; nucleotides not matched to a gene: 7. This CDR3 is built from 16 residues. Germline V gene data show CDR1 as ENHRY and CDR2 as SYGVKD. For the CDR3, the DNA is TGTGCCATCAGTTTTCGGGACAGGGGATCCACCGGGGAGCTGTTTTTT. The encoded protein is CAISFRDRGSTGELFF.

This sequence joins TRBV27 and TRBJ2-6; weak D call: TRBD2 (6 bases). V was cut by 6 bases and J by 0 bases, with 18 bases left in between. The germline CDR1 and CDR2 sequences are MNHEY and SMNVEV (reference sequence). The CDR3 covers 18 residues. The CDR3, as DNA: TGTGCCAGCAGGCGGGGTATCCTAGATACCTCTGGGGCCAACGTCCTGACTTTC. Amino acid sequence: CASRRGILDTSGANVLTF.

Only a few counts were recorded for this clonotype. The chain combines TRBV7-2 with TRBJ1-6; the D gene is possibly TRBD1 (5 bases). The CDR3 sequence is 16 residues long. The germline gives CDR1 SGHTA, CDR2 FQGNSA. V lost 1 base, J lost 7 bases, and 14 bases lay in between. The CDR3: CASSLGGGRGNSPLHF. CDR3 in DNA: TGTGCCAGCAGCTTAGGGGGGGGTCGGGGAAATTCACCCCTCCACTTT.

This clonotype came up a few times. The chain couples TRBV5-5 to TRBJ2-3; D is ambiguous. This CDR3 has 18 residues. The V and J ends lost 0 bases and 7 bases respectively, with 24 bases between them. Germline V CDR1 and CDR2: SGHKS, YYEKEE (reference sequence). The CDR3 region has the DNA TGTGCCAGCAGCTTGGCCTTCGGCCAATTGGATGCTAGGAATACGCAGTATTTT. This encodes CASSLAFGQLDARNTQYF.

The chain joins TRBV20-1 to TRBJ2-1; D not certain. V dropped 1 base and J dropped 4 bases, with 8 bases sitting between them. The CDR3 runs to 13 residues. The germline V gene encodes CDR1 DFQATT and CDR2 SNEGSKA (reference sequence). The CDR3 spells CSARVGTYNEQFF. The CDR3 DNA reads TGCAGTGCTAGAGTGGGTACTTACAATGAGCAGTTCTTC.

This clonotype occurred many times. In DNA, the CDR3 is TGTGCCAGCAGCGCCGGGACTAGCGGGGTGAGGACAGATACGCAGTATTTT. It translates to CASSAGTSGVRTDTQYF. The chain has TRBV5-4 and TRBJ2-3; the match to TRBD2 covers 13 bases. J was trimmed by 3 bases and V by 4 bases; bases with no gene match: 8. This CDR3 is 17 amino acids long. Looked up from germline, CDR1 is SGHNT and CDR2 is YYREEE (reference sequence).

This clonotype was counted between two and nine times. The chain has TRBV9 and TRBJ1-1; tentative D call: TRBD1 (6 bases). V was cut by 0 bases and J by 11 bases, with 14 bases left in between. CDR1 and CDR2 (germline): SGDLS, YYNGEE. CDR3 length: 13 amino acids. The CDR3 DNA follows: TGTGCCAGCAGCGTAGATTATGGACAGATGGCTTTCTTT. Amino acids: CASSVDYGQMAFF.

This clonotype has only a few counts. The chain is built from TRBV7-2 and TRBJ2-5; TRBD2 aligns across 12 bases. Germline trimming cut 4 bases from V and 3 bases from J; bases unmatched to any gene: 3. Germline CDR1 and CDR2: SGHTA and FQGNSA. The CDR3 is 15 residues long. Here the CDR3 reads CASSSRTSGKETQYF. In nucleotides, the CDR3 is TGTGCCAGCAGCTCCCGGACTAGCGGGAAAGAGACCCAGTACTTC. Combining the CDR3 with reference TRBV7-2 and TRBJ2-5 gives the whole variable domain GAGVSQSPSNKVTEKGKDVELRCDPISGHTALYWYRQSLGQGLEFLIYFQGNSAPDKSGLPSDRFSAERTGGSVSTLTIQRTQQEDSAVYLCASSSRTSGKETQYFGPGTRLLVL.

This clonotype was observed a few times. This chain connects TRBV25-1 to TRBJ2-7, with 7 bases lining up with TRBD1. The junction had 6 bases not matched to a gene; V was cut back by 1 base and J by 6 bases. The germline CDR1 and CDR2 sequences are MGHDK and SYGVNS. This CDR3 has 14 amino acids. The DNA for the CDR3 is TGTGCCAGCAGTGAATCCCACAGGGGTAGCGAGCAGTACGTC. Its translation is CASSESHRGSEQYV.

The V call is TRBV29-1, the J call TRBJ1-2, with D perhaps TRBD1 (6 bases). Germline CDR1 is SQVTM and CDR2 is ANQGSEA. The CDR3 spans 13 residues. V was pared by 7 bases and J by 2 bases, with 14 bases between. Here the CDR3 DNA reads TGCAGCGCCTCCGGACAGACCAACTATGGCTACACCTTC. This gives the protein CSASGQTNYGYTF.

This clonotype has only a few counts. The chain recombines TRBV20-1 with TRBJ2-3, with TRBD2 as a possible D gene (5 bases). The germline CDR1 and CDR2 sequences are DFQATT and SNEGSKA (reference sequence). This CDR3 has 14 amino acids. V was trimmed by 1 base and J by 4 bases, leaving 12 bases between them. This chain's CDR3 is CSARGLRGADTQYF. The CDR3 DNA reads as TGCAGTGCTAGAGGACTACGCGGCGCAGATACGCAGTATTTT.

This clonotype was seen repeatedly, ten times or more. The V call is TRBV29-1, the J call TRBJ1-2, with D unclear. V shed 4 bases and J shed 4 bases, with 16 bases lying between them. The CDR3 totals 14 residues. Germline CDR1 and CDR2: SQVTM and ANQGSEA. CDR3 loop: CSVAVGRRPYGYTF. The CDR3 nucleotides are TGCAGCGTTGCGGTGGGCAGGAGACCCTATGGCTACACCTTC.

This clonotype occurred a few times. The CDR3 loop is CASSQNLGAGATTDTQYF. CDR3 in DNA: TGTGCCAGCAGCCAAAACCTTGGAGCGGGGGCCACCACAGATACGCAGTATTTT. V is TRBV12-3 or TRBV12-4 and J is TRBJ2-3, with 8 bases that match TRBD2. The CDR3 totals 18 residues. The junction had 16 bases not matched to a gene; V was cut back by 6 bases and J by 2 bases.

This clonotype was recorded at least ten times. This chain uses TRBV15 with TRBJ2-7; no definite D call. The CDR3 runs to 13 residues. Germline V gives CDR1 LNHNV, CDR2 YYDKDF (reference sequence). CDR3 in amino acids: CATTRMRPGEQYV. The CDR3 coding sequence is TGTGCCACCACCAGAATGCGGCCTGGCGAGCAGTACGTC.

The sample holds many counts of this clonotype. The chain carries TRBV12-3 or TRBV12-4 and TRBJ2-1; D may correspond to TRBD1 or TRBD2 (6 bases each). The V end was cut by 6 bases, the J end by 7 bases, with 25 bases between. This CDR3 is 17 amino acids long. The DNA of the CDR3 is TGTGCCAGCAGAACGGACGGCGCCGGGGGCCAAGGGAATGAGCAGTTCTTC. It is translated as CASRTDGAGGQGNEQFF.

V usage is TRBV7-2 and J usage is TRBJ2-4, with D possibly being TRBD1 (5 bases). Per germline, CDR1 SGHTA and CDR2 FQGNSA. CDR3 size: 15 residues. Trimming pared 0 bases from V and 8 bases from J, leaving 14 bases between. CDR3 residues: CASSLAWTPRDIQYF. DNA for the CDR3: TGTGCCAGCAGCTTAGCGTGGACACCACGGGACATTCAGTACTTC.

This clonotype was counted only a few times. The chain is built from TRBV28 and TRBJ1-2, with D unclear. In germline, CDR1 is MDHEN, CDR2 SYDVKM. Trimming stripped 1 base from V and 4 bases from J, with 10 bases between. The CDR3 loop spans 14 amino acids. Written as DNA, the CDR3 is TGTGCCAGCAGTTTATTACGGGGATTCTATGGCTACACCTTC. It encodes CASSLLRGFYGYTF.

A few counts support this clonotype. The chain recombines TRBV12-3 or TRBV12-4 with TRBJ2-5; maybe TRBD2 (5 bases). This CDR3 contains 15 residues. V was clipped by 6 bases and J by 1 base, with 15 bases between them. The CDR3 sequence is CASSPPGMGQETQYF. The CDR3 bases are TGTGCCAGCAGCCCTCCCGGGATGGGCCAAGAGACCCAGTACTTC.